Below are 23 T cell receptor beta chains sequenced from a single sample in a study of beta chain features in type 1 diabetes. What was sequenced were expressed TCRB transcripts, since all of the isolated RNA had been reverse transcribed. Libraries were prepared by immunoSEQ multiplex PCR; TCRdb keeps only in-frame clonotypes and omits some of them. The table lists 850,000 to 900,000 clones, under 20% of them singletons. Sequencing was done on a sample of naive CD4+ T cells from blood. The receptors derive from a woman in her late teens or twenties in good health.

V and J are TRBV7-3 and TRBJ2-2; a weak D match, TRBD1 (5 bases). Germline V gene sequence: CDR1 SGHTA, CDR2 FQGTGA. The CDR3 runs 14 residues. V dropped 5 bases and J dropped 2 bases, with 9 bases sitting between them. This chain's CDR3 is CASSRGKNTGELFF. The CDR3 nucleotides are TGTGCCAGCAGCAGGGGCAAAAACACCGGGGAGCTGTTTTTT.

The rearrangement joins TRBV29-1 to TRBJ2-2; TRBD2 aligns across 13 bases. This CDR3 spans 19 amino acids. Looked up from germline, CDR1 is SQVTM and CDR2 is ANQGSEA. Trimming at V came to 1 base and at J to 0 bases, leaving 8 bases not matched to a gene. CDR3 in amino acids: CSVEVGPTSGRPNTGELFF. The DNA of the CDR3 is TGCAGCGTTGAAGTGGGACCGACTAGCGGGAGGCCGAACACCGGGGAGCTGTTTTTT.

This chain joins TRBV5-1 and TRBJ2-7, with TRBD2 matching 8 bases. V gave up 0 bases and J gave up 7 bases; unmatched junction bases: 6. The CDR3 has 14 residues. Germline V gene data show CDR1 as SGHRS and CDR2 as YFSETQ. CDR3 nucleotides: TGCGCCAGCAGCTTGGTGGCGGGAGGAGGAGAGCAGTACTTC. Protein product: CASSLVAGGGEQYF.

This chain uses TRBV28 with TRBJ2-6, with TRBD1 matching over 10 bases. After removal of 5 bases from V and 1 base from J, the junction contained 17 bases not matched to a gene. The CDR3 totals 21 residues. Looked up from germline, CDR1 is MDHEN and CDR2 is SYDVKM. In DNA form, the CDR3 reads TGTGCCAGCAGTCTCAAATTACAAGACAGGGGGCCAACGTCTGGGGCCAACGTCCTGACTTTC. Translated, it gives CASSLKLQDRGPTSGANVLTF.

The chain combines TRBV2 with TRBJ1-2; D is unclear. V was shortened by 3 bases and J by 5 bases, with 10 bases between the two germline ends. The CDR3 is 13 residues long. Germline-derived CDR1 and CDR2 are SNHLY and FYNNEI. This CDR3 is CASSDTGKYGYTF. The CDR3 DNA reads TGTGCCAGCAGTGATACGGGAAAATATGGCTACACCTTC.

This clone was recorded a few times. The chain links TRBV29-1 to TRBJ2-2; D not resolved. The CDR3 runs to 12 residues. Trimming shortened V by 2 bases and J by 1 base, and 2 bases separated the two germline ends. From germline, CDR1 is SQVTM and CDR2 ANQGSEA. The CDR3 DNA sequence: TGCAGCGTTGAAAGGAACACCGGGGAGCTGTTTTTT. Translation gives CSVERNTGELFF.

CDR3 sequence (DNA): TGTGCCAGCAGCTTAGAGGCTAGTAGGGCTGAGCAGTTCTTC. It encodes CASSLEASRAEQFF. V is TRBV7-6 and J is TRBJ2-1; no reliable D call. The germline V and J ends were trimmed by 1 base and 9 bases, with 13 bases remaining between them. The V gene's germline CDR1 is SGHVS and CDR2 FNYEAQ. The CDR3 covers 14 residues.

This clone was counted only a few times. The chain couples TRBV18 to TRBJ2-5; tentative D call: TRBD1 (6 bases). CDR1 and CDR2 from the germline V gene are KGHSH and LQKENI. V was clipped by 2 bases and J by 5 bases, with 12 bases between them. The CDR3 length is 14 residues. In nucleotides, the CDR3 is TGTGCCAGCTCACCAGGGACAATTTTGGAGACCCAGTACTTC. Amino acids: CASSPGTILETQYF.

With regard to this clone: The germline gene is not matched at one end of the junction; a read error may be the cause. The chain employs TRBV5-4 and TRBJ2-6; possible D gene TRBD1, 5 bases. The V gene's germline CDR1 is SGHNT and CDR2 YYREEE (reference sequence). This CDR3 is built from 15 residues. The CDR3 sequence: CASSRRVSGANVLTF. CDR3 coding DNA: TGCGCCAGCAGCCGCAGGGTTTCTGGGGCCAACGTCCTGACTTTC.

Notes on this clone: This specimen includes other DNA sequences encoding the same CDR3. The DNA for the CDR3 is TGTGCCAGTAGTATTGAGGGGAACTATGGCTACACCTTC. Protein sequence: CASSIEGNYGYTF. This rearrangement joins TRBV19 to TRBJ1-2; maybe TRBD1 (5 bases). The CDR3 length is 13 residues. The V gene's germline CDR1 is LNHDA and CDR2 SQIVND (reference sequence). Trimming stripped 3 bases from V and 2 bases from J, with 7 bases between.

This clone was seen a handful of times. The V and J genes are TRBV28 and TRBJ2-2, with 10 bases matching TRBD2. Germline values: CDR1 MDHEN, CDR2 SYDVKM. The CDR3 has 14 amino acids. J gave up 4 bases and V 6 bases, and 2 bases lay outside the gene matches. CDR3 protein: CASSLAGATGELFF. CDR3 coding DNA: TGTGCCAGCAGCCTAGCGGGAGCCACCGGGGAGCTGTTTTTT.

The rearrangement uses TRBV10-3 and TRBJ2-2; TRBD1 matches at 7 bases. The V segment lost 6 bases and the J segment 5 bases; nucleotides outside the gene matches: 3. The V gene's germline CDR1 is ENHRY and CDR2 SYGVKD. The CDR3 runs 13 residues. This CDR3 reads CAISQGETGELFF. The CDR3 region has the DNA TGTGCCATCAGCCAGGGGGAGACCGGGGAGCTGTTTTTT.

This clone was seen a handful of times. The same CDR3 arises from other DNA sequences in this sample as well. V is TRBV9 and J is TRBJ2-1; weak D call: TRBD2 (6 bases). This CDR3 contains 15 residues. CDR1 is SGDLS, CDR2 YYNGEE, per germline. V was pared by 0 bases and J by 4 bases, with 11 bases between. CDR3 loop: CASSVAGVFYNEQFF. The CDR3, as DNA: TGTGCCAGCAGCGTAGCGGGAGTTTTTTACAATGAGCAGTTCTTC.

The chain links TRBV10-3 to TRBJ2-6; D could derive from TRBD1 or TRBD2 (5 bases each). In germline, CDR1 is ENHRY, CDR2 SYGVKD. Trimming removed 8 bases at V and 0 bases at J, with 23 bases between. The CDR3 consists of 19 residues. CDR3 DNA: TGTGCCATCCTAGTTTCTACGGGGCAACTTCACTCTGGGGCCAACGTCCTGACTTTC. Its protein is CAILVSTGQLHSGANVLTF.

The V and J genes are TRBV2 and TRBJ2-1; a weak D match, TRBD2 (6 bases). V shed 10 bases and J shed 7 bases, with 14 bases lying between them. Germline V gene data show CDR1 as SNHLY and CDR2 as FYNNEI. The CDR3 is made up of 12 amino acids. The CDR3 nucleotides read TGTGCCACCAGACTAGAGGGGAATGAGCAGTTCTTC. This encodes CATRLEGNEQFF.

This clone showed up just a few times. This chain joins TRBV28 and TRBJ1-2; D uncertain. This CDR3 spans 12 amino acids. The germline CDR1 and CDR2 sequences are MDHEN and SYDVKM. V was trimmed by 8 bases and J by 6 bases, leaving 13 bases between them. The CDR3 bases are TGTGCCAGCCGGCAGCCCGTCCATGGCTACACCTTC. It codes for CASRQPVHGYTF.

This clone was counted a few times. The chain joins TRBV10-1 to TRBJ2-1; D possibly corresponds to TRBD1 (7 bases). V was cut by 9 bases and J by 1 base, with 13 bases left in between. Germline V gene sequence: CDR1 WNHNN, CDR2 SYGVQD (reference sequence). This CDR3 has 14 residues. The CDR3 DNA is TGCGCCAGACAGACAGGGAGGTCCTACAATGAGCAGTTCTTC. It encodes CARQTGRSYNEQFF.

V is TRBV6-1 and J is TRBJ2-5, with TRBD2 matching over 11 bases. Germline assignment: CDR1 MNHNS and CDR2 SASEGT. The CDR3 is made up of 15 amino acids. The V segment lost 3 bases and the J segment 10 bases; nucleotides outside the gene matches: 10. The CDR3: CASSEPPGLAAYQYF. The CDR3, as DNA: TGTGCCAGCAGTGAGCCACCGGGACTAGCGGCTTACCAGTACTTC.

The chain joins TRBV6-5 to TRBJ1-2, with 9 bases identical to TRBD1. Germline V gene data show CDR1 as MNHEY and CDR2 as SVGAGI. This CDR3 has 16 residues. V shed 2 bases and J 4 bases; nucleotides not matched to a gene: 8. The CDR3 region is CASSYTTGGRAYGYTF. DNA of the CDR3: TGTGCCAGCAGTTACACAACAGGGGGCCGGGCCTATGGCTACACCTTC.

This clone was observed a few times. The rearrangement links TRBV28 to TRBJ2-7; TRBD1 or TRBD2 may be the D gene (6 bases each). The V gene's germline CDR1 is MDHEN and CDR2 SYDVKM. Trimming took off 3 bases at V and 4 bases at J, with 13 bases between the two ends. This CDR3 is built from 14 residues. CDR3 sequence (DNA): TGTGCCAGCAGTTTGTTACGGAGGGGGTACGAGCAGTACTTC. It specifies CASSLLRRGYEQYF.

J is TRBJ2-1 and V is TRBV5-4; TRBD2 might be the D (6 bases). V dropped 3 bases and J dropped 8 bases, with 12 bases sitting between them. CDR1 is SGHNT, CDR2 YYREEE, per germline (reference sequence). This CDR3 comprises 13 residues. Here the CDR3 reads CASSSGLEYEQFF. In nucleotides, the CDR3 is TGTGCCAGCAGCTCGGGACTGGAATATGAGCAGTTCTTC.

This chain links TRBV18 with TRBJ2-7; the D is unclear. Trimming took off 6 bases at V and 5 bases at J, with 17 bases between the two ends. Germline CDR1 KGHSH, CDR2 LQKENI. CDR3 length equals 14 residues. The CDR3 DNA sequence: TGTGCCAGCTCCCCCCTCTTCCTGATGGACGAGCAGTACTTC. Its translation is CASSPLFLMDEQYF. The variable domain in full, with the rest retrieved from reference TRBV18 and TRBJ2-7, is NAGVMQNPRHLVRRRGQEARLRCSPMKGHSHVYWYRQLPEEGLKFMVYLQKENIIDESGMPKERFSAEFPKEGPSILRIQQVVRGDSAAYFCASSPLFLMDEQYFGPGTRLTVT.

This chain connects TRBV5-1 to TRBJ2-5; D assignment may be TRBD1 or TRBD2 (5 bases each). The CDR3 has 15 residues. Trimming cost V 4 bases and J 5 bases, with 18 bases left between them. Germline V gene data show CDR1 as SGHRS and CDR2 as YFSETQ. The CDR3 DNA reads as TGCGCCAGCAGCGGTTCTTGGGGGTCGTCGGAGACCCAGTACTTC. Amino acid sequence: CASSGSWGSSETQYF.